This T cell receptor (beta chain) was recovered during a study of regulatory T cells in long-lasting Graves disease. Arm-PCR of CDR3 regions with iRepertoire HTBI primers generated TCR beta libraries. TCRdb processed the multiplex PCR reads anew with MiXCR; each CDR3 protein has one entry. The data show about 620,000 distinct CDR3 sequences, under 20% seen once. The time point denotes: newly diagnosed GD, antithyroid drugs for less than 3 months. RNA extracted from PBMCs served as the sequencing template. V was cut by 1 base and J by 4 bases, with 14 bases left in between. The germline V gene has CDR1 SGHVS and CDR2 FQNEAQ. The CDR3 runs 16 residues. The same data also contributed to another study, on T cells in Graves' hyperthyroidism and ophthalmopathy.

The chain combines TRBV7-8 with TRBJ1-5, with a weak D call TRBD1 (5 bases). This clonotype was sampled from a woman between 25 and 40 years old with Graves disease. This material consisted of peripheral blood mononuclear cells (PBMCs), taken at new diagnosis, from a patient treated with antithyroid drugs. In DNA form, the CDR3 reads TGTGCCAGCAGCTTAGAGCTGACAGCAATTAATCAGCCCCAGCATTTT. Its translation is CASSLELTAINQPQHF.